One and the same sample provided the 10 T cell receptor beta chains below, sequenced in a study of post-analysis software for immune sequencing data. Whole-study results and caveats: Compared with controls, patients had more of 4 or 5 TRBV segments, including TRBV5-6, TRBV5-1 and TRBV20-1.

Their antigens are not known. TCR beta cDNA libraries had unique molecular identifiers. TCRdb independently ran MiXCR on the PCR reads; one entry per CDR3 protein. The table shows about 800,000 distinct CDR3 sequences, with roughly 29% occurring only once. The sequencing sample was made of blood. These receptors all stem from a girl aged 5-17 years with multiple sclerosis.

This clonotype was recorded at least ten times. The DNA is omitted, as the CDR3 cannot be located on it reliably, and the CDR3 follows TCRdb's listing. The rearrangement joins TRBV7-9 to TRBJ2-1; TRBD2 reflects the table's D call only, with no check against the DNA. Germline V lookup: CDR1 SEHNR, CDR2 FQNEAQ (reference sequence). The CDR3 has 15 residues if both end residues are counted. CDR3 loop: CASSSSGGSYNEQFF.

This clonotype was seen just once. V and J are TRBV12-3 or TRBV12-4 and TRBJ1-1, with D possibly being TRBD1 (5 bases). V shed 7 bases and J shed 5 bases, with 11 bases lying between them. The CDR3 consists of 12 residues. CDR3 bases: TGTGCCAGCACTTGGGGGGAAACTGAAGCTTTCTTT. This translates into CASTWGETEAFF.

The chain uses TRBV20-1 and TRBJ2-3, with 7 bases matching TRBD1. Trimming removed 1 base from V and 1 base from J; junction bases left unmatched: 8. CDR1 and CDR2 (germline): DFQATT, SNEGSKA (reference sequence). The CDR3 has 16 residues. The CDR3 sequence: CSARVISGGRTDTQYF. The CDR3 DNA reads as TGCAGTGCTAGAGTGATCTCAGGGGGACGCACAGATACGCAGTATTTT.

This clonotype was counted once. CDR3 sequence reads: CASSRTSGAIYNEQYF. CDR3 nucleotides: TGTGCCAGCAGTCGGACTAGCGGGGCAATCTACAATGAGCAGTACTTC. The chain uses TRBV6-6 and TRBJ2-7; the match to TRBD2 covers 12 bases. The CDR3 is 16 residues long. The V gene end was trimmed by 5 bases and the J gene end by 7 bases; junction bases not matched to a gene: 12. Germline CDR1 is MNHNY and CDR2 is SVGAGI (reference sequence).

This clonotype was counted between two and nine times. The chain uses TRBV11-2 and TRBJ2-7, with D hard to call. This CDR3 region has 13 residues. V was pared by 2 bases and J by 5 bases, with 10 bases between. Germline CDR1 reads SGHAT; CDR2 reads FQNNGV. The CDR3 nucleotides are TGTGCCAGCAGCTTACGCCGCGTTCACGAGCAGTACTTC. It codes for CASSLRRVHEQYF.

The V and J genes are TRBV29-1 and TRBJ2-1, with unresolved D. The length of the CDR3 is 12 residues. V was trimmed by 6 bases and J by 10 bases, leaving 16 bases between them. In germline, CDR1 is SQVTM, CDR2 ANQGSEA. In nucleotides, the CDR3 is TGCAGCGTCATGCGGCCAGGCCAAGAGCAGTTCTTC. Residues: CSVMRPGQEQFF.

This chain links TRBV7-9 with TRBJ2-7; D unresolved. There are 13 residues in the CDR3. With 4 bases removed from V and 5 bases from J, the gap between germline ends came to 12 bases. Per the germline V gene, CDR1 is SEHNR and CDR2 is FQNEAQ (reference sequence). CDR3 in amino acids: CASSYGPGNEQYF. CDR3 sequence (DNA): TGTGCCAGCAGCTACGGGCCGGGCAACGAGCAGTACTTC.

This clonotype was seen a few times. The chain is built from TRBV20-1 and TRBJ2-3; tentatively, D is TRBD1 (5 bases). The V end was cut by 3 bases, the J end by 5 bases, with 12 bases between. CDR1 DFQATT and CDR2 SNEGSKA come from the germline V gene (reference sequence). The CDR3 covers 13 residues. Here the CDR3 reads CSARGLDRDTQYF. The DNA for the CDR3 is TGCAGTGCTAGGGGCTTAGACAGAGATACGCAGTATTTT.

The rearrangement uses TRBV18 and TRBJ2-7; D not resolved. The CDR3 has 13 residues. Trimming cost V 5 bases and J 0 bases, with 8 bases left between them. Germline V gene data show CDR1 as KGHSH and CDR2 as LQKENI. CDR3 sequence reads: CASSGNTSYEQYF. The CDR3 DNA reads as TGTGCCAGCTCAGGGAATACCTCCTACGAGCAGTACTTC.

The chain has TRBV28 and TRBJ1-2; D is unclear. The V end was cut by 5 bases, the J end by 2 bases, with 9 bases between. The CDR3 has 13 residues. Germline V gives CDR1 MDHEN, CDR2 SYDVKM. In DNA, the CDR3 is TGTGCCAGCAGTGCTAAGCCCAACTATGGCTACACCTTC. Protein: CASSAKPNYGYTF.